A selection of T cell receptor beta chains follows, all from one sample in a study of T cell responses to AZD1222 COVID-19 vaccine. Sequencing was performed with immunoSEQ multiplex PCR; in TCRdb, only in-frame clones are kept and a portion is missing. Of 140,000 to 150,000 clones in the sample, approximately 85% are singletons; the top ten hold 7.5% to 8.5%. The input for sequencing was peripheral blood, taken on day 0 of AZD1222 vaccination. Source of these receptors: an adult in good health. CDR3s include the opening cysteine and the closing phenylalanine or tryptophan. The order of the fields is clone size, J gene, V gene, D gene, CDR3 protein, CDR3 DNA. The D gene is left open where the match is weak. For some rows the clone size is stated as once, few or many, or as a class when expanded; others skip it.

abundance: NA
j_gene: TRBJ2-2
v_gene: TRBV11-2
d_gene: NA
CDR3aa: CASSLRRETGELFF
CDR3nt: TGTGCCAGCAGCTTACGCAGGGAGACCGGGGAGCTGTTTTTT

abundance: NA
j_gene: TRBJ2-7
v_gene: TRBV10-1
d_gene: NA
CDR3aa: CASSGTPERLSYEQYF
CDR3nt: TGCGCCAGCAGTGGAACCCCTGAGCGACTTAGCTACGAGCAGTACTTC

abundance: NA
j_gene: TRBJ2-3
v_gene: TRBV4-2
d_gene: TRBD2
CDR3aa: CASSQGAGRGTDTQYF
CDR3nt: TGTGCCAGCAGCCAAGGAGCCGGGAGGGGCACAGATACGCAGTATTTT

abundance: NA
j_gene: TRBJ1-2
v_gene: TRBV29-1
d_gene: NA
CDR3aa: CSVEWGTRAYGYTF
CDR3nt: TGCAGCGTTGAATGGGGAACCAGGGCCTATGGCTACACCTTC

abundance: NA
j_gene: TRBJ1-1
v_gene: TRBV9
d_gene: NA
CDR3aa: CASSPSGRGSTEAFF
CDR3nt: TGTGCCAGCAGCCCCTCGGGGAGGGGGAGCACTGAAGCTTTCTTT

abundance: NA
j_gene: TRBJ1-1
v_gene: TRBV15
d_gene: TRBD1
CDR3aa: CATSKNRGGEAFF
CDR3nt: TGTGCCACCAGCAAGAACAGGGGTGGAGAAGCTTTCTTT

abundance: NA
j_gene: TRBJ2-1
v_gene: TRBV7-9
d_gene: TRBD2
CDR3aa: CASSLRAGDEQFF
CDR3nt: TGTGCCAGCAGCTTACGTGCGGGAGATGAGCAGTTCTTC

abundance: NA
j_gene: TRBJ1-2
v_gene: TRBV6-5
d_gene: NA
CDR3aa: CASSLTNNYGYTF
CDR3nt: TGTGCCAGCAGCCTAACAAATAACTATGGCTACACCTTC

abundance: NA
j_gene: TRBJ2-2
v_gene: TRBV27
d_gene: TRBD1
CDR3aa: CASSLEQGLTGELFF
CDR3nt: TGTGCCAGCAGTTTGGAACAGGGGCTCACCGGGGAGCTGTTTTTT

abundance: NA
j_gene: TRBJ2-5
v_gene: TRBV5-1
d_gene: NA
CDR3aa: CASSLGGRDKETQYF
CDR3nt: TGCGCCAGCAGCTTGGGAGGCAGGGACAAAGAGACCCAGTACTTC

abundance: NA
j_gene: TRBJ1-6
v_gene: TRBV11-2
d_gene: NA
CDR3aa: CASSQQGGVNSPLHF
CDR3nt: TGTGCCAGCAGCCAACAGGGAGGTGTAAATTCACCCCTCCACTTT

abundance: few
j_gene: TRBJ2-7
v_gene: TRBV27
d_gene: NA
CDR3aa: CASSSRRATYEQYF
CDR3nt: TGTGCCAGCAGTTCACGACGGGCTACCTACGAGCAGTACTTC

abundance: NA
j_gene: TRBJ2-7
v_gene: TRBV13
d_gene: TRBD1
CDR3aa: CASSLGQGPYEQYF
CDR3nt: TGTGCCAGCAGTTTAGGACAGGGCCCTTACGAGCAGTACTTC

abundance: NA
j_gene: TRBJ2-1
v_gene: TRBV2
d_gene: NA
CDR3aa: CASSVRAGVTYNEQFF
CDR3nt: TGTGCCAGCAGTGTGCGGGCAGGGGTGACCTACAATGAGCAGTTCTTC

abundance: NA
j_gene: TRBJ1-4
v_gene: TRBV14
d_gene: NA
CDR3aa: CASSLNRDDNEKLFF
CDR3nt: TGTGCCAGCAGCTTAAACCGGGACGATAATGAAAAACTGTTTTTT

abundance: NA
j_gene: TRBJ2-1
v_gene: TRBV7-2
d_gene: NA
CDR3aa: CASSLTSSNEQFF
CDR3nt: TGTGCCAGCAGCTTAACTAGTTCCAATGAGCAGTTCTTC

abundance: NA
j_gene: TRBJ1-2
v_gene: TRBV10-3
d_gene: TRBD1
CDR3aa: CAISGGQNYGYTF
CDR3nt: TGTGCCATCAGTGGGGGACAGAACTATGGCTACACCTTC

abundance: NA
j_gene: TRBJ1-6
v_gene: TRBV2
d_gene: NA
CDR3aa: CASSAGTTGHF
CDR3nt: TGTGCCAGCAGTGCCGGGACAACGGGACACTTT

abundance: NA
j_gene: TRBJ1-2
v_gene: TRBV2
d_gene: TRBD1
CDR3aa: CASSDSPGGNYGYTF
CDR3nt: TGTGCCAGCAGTGACTCCCCAGGGGGTAACTATGGCTACACCTTC

abundance: NA
j_gene: TRBJ1-1
v_gene: TRBV28
d_gene: NA
CDR3aa: CASSFQRMNTEAFF
CDR3nt: TGTGCCAGCAGTTTCCAGAGAATGAACACTGAAGCTTTCTTT

abundance: NA
j_gene: TRBJ2-5
v_gene: TRBV13
d_gene: TRBD2
CDR3aa: CASSLGAGGAEETQYF
CDR3nt: TGTGCCAGCAGCTTAGGCGCGGGAGGGGCAGAGGAGACCCAGTACTTC

abundance: NA
j_gene: TRBJ1-5
v_gene: TRBV7-9
d_gene: NA
CDR3aa: CASSLEAGSNQPQHF
CDR3nt: TGTGCCAGCAGCTTAGAGGCAGGCTCTAATCAGCCCCAGCATTTT

abundance: NA
j_gene: TRBJ2-2
v_gene: TRBV6-5
d_gene: NA
CDR3aa: CASSLASTGELFF
CDR3nt: TGTGCCAGCAGTCTGGCAAGTACCGGGGAGCTGTTTTTT

abundance: once
j_gene: TRBJ1-5
v_gene: TRBV5-8
d_gene: NA
CDR3aa: CASSLKGTVGPQHF
CDR3nt: TGTGCCAGCAGCCTGAAAGGCACGGTTGGGCCCCAGCATTTT

abundance: NA
j_gene: TRBJ1-1
v_gene: TRBV3-1/TRBV3-2
d_gene: NA
CDR3aa: CASSQQLEVPALNTEAFF
CDR3nt: TGTGCCAGCAGCCAACAACTGGAGGTTCCGGCCTTGAACACTGAAGCTTTCTTT

abundance: NA
j_gene: TRBJ1-1
v_gene: TRBV7-2
d_gene: NA
CDR3aa: CASPDTEAFF
CDR3nt: TGTGCCAGCCCGGACACTGAAGCTTTCTTT

abundance: NA
j_gene: TRBJ1-2
v_gene: TRBV4-2
d_gene: NA
CDR3aa: CASSQDLGAQGYTF
CDR3nt: TGTGCCAGCAGCCAAGATCTGGGGGCGCAGGGCTACACCTTC

abundance: NA
j_gene: TRBJ1-4
v_gene: TRBV7-9
d_gene: TRBD1
CDR3aa: CASSWGIGGNSKEKLFF
CDR3nt: TGTGCCAGCAGCTGGGGAATAGGGGGCAATTCGAAGGAAAAACTGTTTTTT

abundance: once
j_gene: TRBJ2-1
v_gene: TRBV30
d_gene: NA
CDR3aa: CAWSSHPNEQFF
CDR3nt: TGTGCCTGGAGTAGCCATCCCAATGAGCAGTTCTTC

abundance: NA
j_gene: TRBJ2-3
v_gene: TRBV15
d_gene: NA
CDR3aa: CATSISGRNTQYF
CDR3nt: TGTGCCACCAGCATCTCAGGCCGGAATACGCAGTATTTT

abundance: NA
j_gene: TRBJ2-1
v_gene: TRBV5-6
d_gene: TRBD1
CDR3aa: CASSLRQGRYNEQFF
CDR3nt: TGTGCCAGCAGCCTCAGACAGGGCAGATACAATGAGCAGTTCTTC

abundance: NA
j_gene: TRBJ1-2
v_gene: TRBV12-3/TRBV12-4
d_gene: NA
CDR3aa: CASSRNGGDGYTF
CDR3nt: TGTGCCAGCAGCCGGAATGGGGGCGACGGCTACACCTTC

abundance: NA
j_gene: TRBJ2-1
v_gene: TRBV19
d_gene: TRBD2
CDR3aa: CASSVSAGSFGNEQFF
CDR3nt: TGTGCCAGTAGTGTCTCAGCGGGGAGCTTCGGCAATGAGCAGTTCTTC

abundance: NA
j_gene: TRBJ1-1
v_gene: TRBV5-1
d_gene: NA
CDR3aa: CASSLAVTSLNTEAFF
CDR3nt: TGCGCCAGCAGCTTGGCCGTGACGAGCCTGAACACTGAAGCTTTCTTT

abundance: once
j_gene: TRBJ1-5
v_gene: TRBV19
d_gene: NA
CDR3aa: CASSTRTENQPQHF
CDR3nt: TGTGCCAGTAGTACGCGGACAGAGAATCAGCCCCAGCATTTT

abundance: few
j_gene: TRBJ1-6
v_gene: TRBV11-2
d_gene: NA
CDR3aa: CASSSGSLDSPLHF
CDR3nt: TGTGCCAGCAGCTCCGGGAGTTTGGATTCACCCCTCCACTTT

abundance: NA
j_gene: TRBJ2-7
v_gene: TRBV28
d_gene: NA
CDR3aa: CASSTINGLRAYEQYF
CDR3nt: TGTGCCAGCAGCACCATAAACGGACTCAGGGCCTACGAGCAGTACTTC

abundance: NA
j_gene: TRBJ2-7
v_gene: TRBV19
d_gene: TRBD1
CDR3aa: CASSAGTGGGEQYF
CDR3nt: TGTGCCAGTTCCGCCGGGACAGGGGGCGGCGAGCAGTACTTC

abundance: NA
j_gene: TRBJ1-2
v_gene: TRBV10-3
d_gene: TRBD1
CDR3aa: CATPGGGGYTF
CDR3nt: TGTGCCACCCCAGGGGGTGGCGGCTACACCTTC

abundance: NA
j_gene: TRBJ1-1
v_gene: TRBV9
d_gene: NA
CDR3aa: CASSVGPGEGNTEAFF
CDR3nt: TGTGCCAGCAGCGTAGGACCAGGGGAGGGCAACACTGAAGCTTTCTTT

abundance: NA
j_gene: TRBJ2-5
v_gene: TRBV5-1
d_gene: NA
CDR3aa: CASRPTQGRETQYF
CDR3nt: TGCGCCAGCAGACCGACACAGGGGAGGGAGACCCAGTACTTC

abundance: NA
j_gene: TRBJ2-5
v_gene: TRBV16
d_gene: NA
CDR3aa: CASSARKETQYF
CDR3nt: TGTGCCAGCAGCGCGAGGAAAGAGACCCAGTACTTC

abundance: NA
j_gene: TRBJ1-1
v_gene: TRBV5-1
d_gene: NA
CDR3aa: CASSPQGSTEAFF
CDR3nt: TGCGCCAGCAGCCCCCAAGGGAGCACTGAAGCTTTCTTT

abundance: NA
j_gene: TRBJ2-5
v_gene: TRBV5-1
d_gene: NA
CDR3aa: CASSLESETQYF
CDR3nt: TGCGCCAGCAGCTTGGAATCCGAGACCCAGTACTTC

abundance: NA
j_gene: TRBJ1-2
v_gene: TRBV3-1/TRBV3-2
d_gene: NA
CDR3aa: CASSQLQGEGYTF
CDR3nt: TGTGCCAGCAGCCAACTTCAGGGTGAGGGCTACACCTTC

abundance: NA
j_gene: TRBJ1-5
v_gene: TRBV10-3
d_gene: NA
CDR3aa: CAISPAFGRESNQPQHF
CDR3nt: TGTGCCATCAGTCCCGCGTTTGGGAGGGAGAGCAATCAGCCCCAGCATTTT

abundance: NA
j_gene: TRBJ1-1
v_gene: TRBV9
d_gene: NA
CDR3aa: CASSVDGNTEAFF
CDR3nt: TGTGCCAGCAGCGTAGACGGAAACACTGAAGCTTTCTTT

abundance: NA
j_gene: TRBJ2-6
v_gene: TRBV27
d_gene: NA
CDR3aa: CADTSSGANVLTF
CDR3nt: TGTGCCGACACTAGCTCTGGGGCCAACGTCCTGACTTTC

abundance: few
j_gene: TRBJ2-5
v_gene: TRBV7-2
d_gene: TRBD2
CDR3aa: CASSAEASGSTKTQYF
CDR3nt: TGTGCCAGCAGCGCCGAGGCTAGCGGGAGCACCAAGACCCAGTACTTC

abundance: NA
j_gene: TRBJ2-2
v_gene: TRBV2
d_gene: TRBD2
CDR3aa: CASKGTSGTNTGELFF
CDR3nt: TGTGCCAGCAAGGGGACTAGCGGGACGAACACCGGGGAGCTGTTTTTT

abundance: NA
j_gene: TRBJ2-5
v_gene: TRBV7-8
d_gene: TRBD2
CDR3aa: CASSVGTSGRGLGETQYF
CDR3nt: TGTGCCAGCAGCGTCGGGACTAGCGGGAGGGGGCTCGGAGAGACCCAGTACTTC

abundance: NA
j_gene: TRBJ2-3
v_gene: TRBV6-5
d_gene: TRBD2
CDR3aa: CASSYARTSGGDTQYF
CDR3nt: TGTGCCAGCAGTTACGCCAGGACTAGCGGTGGGGATACGCAGTATTTT